These 19 T cell receptor beta chains were sequenced from one sample in a study of T-cell reconstitution after alpha-beta-depleted transplantation in children. This sample's TCRbeta library carried unique molecular identifier barcodes. TCRdb re-called the PCR reads through MiXCR, storing one row per CDR3 protein. The table records 800,000 to 1,000,000 distinct CDR3 sequences, about 30% of them present only once. Sequencing was performed on PBMCs, mostly from graft donor cells, taken 360 days after TCRalphabeta/CD19-depleted stem cell transplant. These TCRs come from a boy younger than two who had a stem cell transplant for SCID, so the T cells may come from the graft donor.

V is TRBV28 and J is TRBJ1-2; D is possibly TRBD1 (5 bases). Trimming removed 6 bases at V and 6 bases at J, with 11 bases between. Looked up from germline, CDR1 is MDHEN and CDR2 is SYDVKM. The CDR3 contains 12 residues. The DNA for the CDR3 is TGTGCCAGCAGGCCCCGGACAAATGGCTACACCTTC. It yields the protein CASRPRTNGYTF.

The J gene is TRBJ1-1, the V gene TRBV12-3 or TRBV12-4; D is uncertain. Trimming shortened V by 5 bases and J by 0 bases, and 13 bases separated the two germline ends. The CDR3 runs 15 residues. CDR3 amino acids: CASSARVGLNTEAFF. As DNA, the CDR3 is TGTGCCAGCAGTGCCCGGGTCGGGCTGAACACTGAAGCTTTCTTT.

The chain employs TRBV3-1 and TRBJ2-5, with 9 bases lining up with TRBD2. Germline CDR1 reads LGHDT; CDR2 reads YNNKEL (reference sequence). CDR3 length: 17 residues. V trimming: 1 base; J trimming: 2 bases; junction bases outside the gene matches: 8. DNA for the CDR3: TGTGCCAGCAGCCAAGTGGCGCGGGGGGGCCGGCAAGAGACCCAGTACTTC. It specifies CASSQVARGGRQETQYF.

This clonotype has a handful of counts. This chain connects TRBV6-1 to TRBJ2-1; 7 bases agree with TRBD1. The trim removed 1 base at V and 2 bases at J, leaving 2 bases unmatched. CDR1 and CDR2 from the germline V gene are MNHNS and SASEGT. The CDR3 contains 15 residues. The CDR3 sequence is CASSEDRGPYNEQFF. CDR3 DNA: TGTGCCAGCAGTGAAGACAGGGGTCCCTACAATGAGCAGTTCTTC.

This chain links TRBV7-2 with TRBJ1-3, with D unclear. The ends were cut back, 5 bases at V and 0 bases at J, with 5 bases in the middle. The CDR3 is made up of 13 amino acids. Germline-derived CDR1 and CDR2 are SGHTA and FQGNSA. Here the CDR3 reads CASSEVSGNTIYF. The DNA of the CDR3 is TGTGCCAGCAGCGAGGTCTCTGGAAACACCATATATTTT. Filled out from reference TRBV7-2 and TRBJ1-3, the complete variable domain reads GAGVSQSPSNKVTEKGKDVELRCDPISGHTALYWYRQSLGQGLEFLIYFQGNSAPDKSGLPSDRFSAERTGGSVSTLTIQRTQQEDSAVYLCASSEVSGNTIYFGEGSWLTVV.

The chain couples TRBV7-9 to TRBJ2-7; TRBD2 might be the D (5 bases). Germline values: CDR1 SEHNR, CDR2 FQNEAQ (reference sequence). Trimming cost V 1 base and J 2 bases, with 15 bases left between them. This CDR3 has 16 residues. CDR3 DNA: TGTGCCAGCAGCTTAGTTGTCCGGGAAACGCCCTACGAGCAGTACTTC. Its protein is CASSLVVRETPYEQYF.

This clonotype was detected a few times. The chain employs TRBV15 and TRBJ2-7, with D perhaps TRBD1 (6 bases). CDR1 is LNHNV, CDR2 YYDKDF, per germline (reference sequence). Trimming took off 0 bases at V and 2 bases at J, with 17 bases between the two ends. The CDR3 covers 17 residues. The CDR3 loop is CATSRDLGQFPTYEQYF. The DNA for the CDR3 is TGTGCCACCAGCAGAGATTTAGGACAGTTCCCTACCTACGAGCAGTACTTC.

The J gene is TRBJ2-3, the V gene TRBV6-1, with D possibly called TRBD1 or TRBD2 (5 bases each). The germline V and J ends were trimmed by 4 bases and 2 bases, with 13 bases remaining between them. Germline V CDR1 and CDR2: MNHNS, SASEGT. The CDR3 consists of 15 residues. For the CDR3, the DNA is TGTGCCAGCAGTGTCCGGGACCTCAACACAGATACGCAGTATTTT. The encoded protein is CASSVRDLNTDTQYF.

The gene calls are TRBV2 and TRBJ2-6; the match to TRBD1 covers 9 bases. The germline CDR1 and CDR2 sequences are SNHLY and FYNNEI. This CDR3 contains 18 residues. With 5 bases clipped from V and 0 bases from J, the junction kept 8 bases outside the gene matches. The CDR3 sequence: CASSLGTGRGSGANVLTF. In DNA form, the CDR3 reads TGTGCCAGCAGTTTAGGGACAGGGAGGGGCTCTGGGGCCAACGTCCTGACTTTC.

This clonotype was seen only a few times. The chain joins TRBV5-1 to TRBJ2-3, with D perhaps matching TRBD2 (6 bases). This CDR3 has 15 residues. In germline, CDR1 is SGHRS, CDR2 YFSETQ. Deletions cut 2 bases from V and 1 base from J, with 11 bases between. The CDR3 nucleotides read TGCGCCAGCAGCTTCGACGGGGGACGCACAGATACGCAGTATTTT. This codes for CASSFDGGRTDTQYF. Full variable domain (remainder filled in from reference TRBV5-1 and TRBJ2-3): KAGVTQTPRYLIKTRGQQVTLSCSPISGHRSVSWYQQTPGQGLQFLFEYFSETQRNKGNFPGRFSGRQFSNSRSEMNVSTLELGDSALYLCASSFDGGRTDTQYFGPGTRLTVL.

In this sample, this clonotype turned up a few times. The J gene is TRBJ2-1, the V gene TRBV9; no firm D call. CDR1 SGDLS and CDR2 YYNGEE come from the germline V gene. The CDR3 has 12 amino acids. Trimming took 0 bases from V and 8 from J, leaving 6 bases between them. CDR3 nucleotides: TGTGCCAGCAGCGTAGGAAGGGATGAGCAGTTCTTC. Its protein product is CASSVGRDEQFF.

This chain joins TRBV4-1 and TRBJ2-3; 10 bases match TRBD2. In germline, CDR1 is MGHRA, CDR2 YSYEKL. The length of the CDR3 is 19 residues. Losses at the gene ends were 0 bases for V and 1 base for J; bases not matched to a gene: 10. The CDR3 spells CASSQDRLAGVFGTDTQYF. The CDR3 bases are TGCGCCAGCAGCCAAGATAGGCTAGCGGGGGTCTTTGGCACAGATACGCAGTATTTT.

The chain uses TRBV12-3 or TRBV12-4 and TRBJ1-5; D is perhaps TRBD1 (6 bases). The CDR3 extends over 15 amino acids. The V end lost 6 bases, the J end lost 5 bases, and 17 bases lay between the germline ends. Here the CDR3 reads CASSIGQFNHQPQHF. DNA of the CDR3: TGTGCCAGCAGCATAGGACAGTTCAACCATCAGCCCCAGCATTTT.

V gene TRBV10-3 combines with J gene TRBJ2-3; 10 bases agree with TRBD2. Germline lookup yields CDR1 ENHRY and CDR2 SYGVKD. Trimming removed 5 bases from V and 3 bases from J; junction bases left unmatched: 5. The CDR3 is 15 residues long. The CDR3 sequence is CAISPLAGKTDTQYF. In nucleotides, the CDR3 is TGTGCCATCAGTCCACTAGCGGGGAAGACAGATACGCAGTATTTT.

This clonotype has a handful of counts. This chain connects TRBV9 to TRBJ1-3; TRBD1 aligns across 8 bases. The CDR3 is 17 amino acids. V gave up 0 bases and J gave up 0 bases; unmatched junction bases: 5. Germline assignment: CDR1 SGDLS and CDR2 YYNGEE. The CDR3 region has the DNA TGTGCCAGCAGCGTAGAAAGGGACAGGATCTCTGGAAACACCATATATTTT. Protein sequence: CASSVERDRISGNTIYF. Variable domain in full (rest from reference TRBV9 and TRBJ1-3): DSGVTQTPKHLITATGQRVTLRCSPRSGDLSVYWYQQSLDQGLQFLIQYYNGEERAKGNILERFSAQQFPDLHSELNLSSLELGDSALYFCASSVERDRISGNTIYFGEGSWLTVV.

This chain connects TRBV10-3 to TRBJ1-5; D gene uncertain. Germline CDR1 reads ENHRY; CDR2 reads SYGVKD. This CDR3 has 11 amino acids. V shed 0 bases and J shed 10 bases, with 4 bases lying between them. Here the CDR3 DNA reads TGTGCCATCAGTGAGTCCACCCCCCAGCATTTT. This codes for CAISESTPQHF.

In its sample, this clonotype was seen a few times. J is TRBJ2-5 and V is TRBV7-9; the D call may be TRBD1 or TRBD2 (5 bases each). V dropped 1 base and J dropped 4 bases, with 13 bases sitting between them. The CDR3 is 15 residues long. The germline V gene encodes CDR1 SEHNR and CDR2 FQNEAQ (reference sequence). This chain's CDR3 is CASSLGWGNGETQYF. Here the CDR3 DNA reads TGTGCCAGCAGCTTAGGGTGGGGGAATGGAGAGACCCAGTACTTC.

This CDR3 is CSASGPAGGSPTDTQYF. CDR3 DNA sequence: TGCAGTGCTAGTGGTCCAGCGGGGGGCTCCCCCACAGATACGCAGTATTTT. V and J are TRBV20-1 and TRBJ2-3, with 9 bases that match TRBD2. The CDR3 is 17 amino acids. In germline, CDR1 is DFQATT, CDR2 SNEGSKA (reference sequence). J lost 2 bases, V lost 3 bases, and 12 bases had no gene match.

The V and J genes are TRBV9 and TRBJ2-5; 8 bases map to TRBD2. CDR1 is SGDLS and CDR2 is YYNGEE in the germline V gene. The CDR3 covers 17 residues. Trimming removed 4 bases from V and 2 bases from J; junction bases left unmatched: 13. CDR3 region: CASSRQTGLAVQETQYF. Here the CDR3 DNA reads TGTGCCAGCAGCCGCCAAACCGGACTAGCTGTTCAAGAGACCCAGTACTTC.